The 6 T cell receptor beta chains below come from one sample, sequenced in a study of blood T cell repertoires in acute mononucleosis. Only in-frame clones appear in the TCRdb table, and some are missing; sequencing was by immunoSEQ multiplex PCR. The sample lists approximately 2,000 clones, roughly 29% occurring once. The time point was: acute infectious mononucleosis, at clinical presentation within 2 weeks of symptom onset (visit 1). This specimen consisted of EBV YVL epitope tetramer+ CD8+ T cells sorted from PBMCs, obtained during acute infectious mononucleosis. The subset is: CD8 T cells binding a tetramer with EBV BRLF1 109-117 peptide (YVL-BR). The receptors stem from a man between 18 and 35 years old with infectious mononucleosis caused by EBV.

This clone appeared a few times. This probably arose from a read error, given a far larger clone one base away. The chain is built from TRBV6-5 and TRBJ2-7, with D possibly being TRBD2 (7 bases). Trimming cost V 4 bases and J 2 bases, with 15 bases left between them. The CDR3 is 15 residues long. Germline loops: CDR1 MNHEY, CDR2 SVGAGI. The DNA for the CDR3 is TGTGCCAGCAGTTCATACTTAGGGGGGGCCTACGAGCAGTACTTC. Amino acid sequence: CASSSYLGGAYEQYF.

The rearrangement joins TRBV28 to TRBJ2-2, with TRBD2 identical over 7 bases. V lost 5 bases to trimming and J lost 7 bases; unmatched junction nucleotides: 13. CDR3 size: 16 residues. Germline assignment: CDR1 MDHEN and CDR2 SYDVKM. The CDR3 reads CASSEAPRLAGGELFF. Written as DNA, the CDR3 is TGTGCCAGCAGTGAAGCGCCTAGACTAGCTGGCGGGGAGCTGTTTTTT.

This clone was seen many times. The CDR3 sequence: CASSALLGSASQYF. The CDR3 DNA follows: TGTGCCAGCAGTGCCCTACTTGGGTCAGCGTCGCAGTATTTT. V and J are TRBV6-5 and TRBJ2-3; no clear D. The CDR3 has 14 amino acids. V dropped 5 bases and J dropped 10 bases, with 19 bases sitting between them. CDR1 and CDR2 (germline): MNHEY, SVGAGI.

The rearrangement uses TRBV5-8 and TRBJ1-1; D not resolved. Trimming took 3 bases from V and 3 from J, leaving 6 bases between them. The CDR3 is made up of 12 amino acids. Germline V lookup: CDR1 SGHTS, CDR2 YDEGEE. The CDR3 loop reads CASSWTDTEAFF. The CDR3 DNA sequence: TGTGCCAGCAGCTGGACGGACACTGAAGCTTTCTTT.

This clone was seen only a few times. V usage is TRBV2 and J usage is TRBJ2-3, with TRBD2 identical over 10 bases. The CDR3 length is 18 residues. J gave up 6 bases and V 5 bases, and 17 bases lay outside the gene matches. Germline V CDR1 and CDR2: SNHLY, FYNNEI. The CDR3 DNA reads as TGTGCCAGCAGTTCAATAATGGGAGCGGGAGGGCCAGGGGATACGCAGTATTTT. Translation gives CASSSIMGAGGPGDTQYF.

The genes are TRBV9 and TRBJ1-5, with 7 bases that match TRBD1. The CDR3 is 19 residues long. The trim removed 5 bases at V and 0 bases at J, leaving 17 bases unmatched. The germline CDR1 and CDR2 sequences are SGDLS and YYNGEE. Here the CDR3 reads CASRIGGRIICYSNQPQHF. The CDR3 DNA follows: TGTGCCAGCAGGATAGGGGGCAGGATCATCTGTTATAGCAATCAGCCCCAGCATTTT.